This TCR beta chain stems from a study of patients and donors after allogeneic stem cell transplantation (dated by TCRdb to the early 2020s). This clonotype was detected many times. Its antigen specificity is not known. Base qualities are not recorded, but no much larger clone differs from it by a single base. Ends trimmed: V by 2 bases, J by 8 bases; bases unmatched to a gene: 6. From a lookup of the germline V gene (reference sequence), CDR1 and CDR2 are DFQATT and SNEGSKA. The CDR3 holds 13 amino acids from the cysteine to the phenylalanine. CDR3 DNA only is kept here, 39 bases in frame from base 1. Libraries were made using RT-PCR. Sequencer: NextSeq 550. The public reads were quality trimmed at Q25 with fastp and then assembled into clones with MiXCR by TCRdb, keeping productive beta chains. Entries are consolidated by CDR3 protein sequence, retaining the most common genes and DNA. Recorded for this sample are about 40,000 distinct CDR3 sequences; about 30% of them occurred a single time. The top ten hold roughly 78% of the sample.

The receptor was isolated from a human donor who was either an allogeneic HSCT recipient or a stem cell or donor lymphocyte infusion donor (not recorded which). It is not recorded whose cells these are; they may come from a transplant donor. The specimen sequenced was blood, either unsorted or a sorted T cell fraction (not recorded which). This sequence uses TRBV20-1 and TRBJ1-1, and TRBD1 matches 9 of the central bases. In nucleotides, the sequence is TGCAGTGCTAGACAAGACAGGGGGGAGGAAGCTTTCTTT. It specifies CSARQDRGEEAFF.